The next 7 T cell receptor beta chains were all read from a single sample in a study of blood T cell repertoires in COVID-19. Sequencing was performed with immunoSEQ multiplex PCR; in TCRdb, only in-frame clones are kept and a portion is missing. The sample comprises 75,000 to 100,000 clones, around 75% of which are singletons, and roughly a quarter rests with the top ten. Sequencing was done on a sample of peripheral blood. The receptor set was obtained from a man aged 70-80 years with acute or convalescent COVID-19.

V is TRBV2 and J is TRBJ2-1; 7 bases match TRBD2. V shed 7 bases and J 2 bases; nucleotides not matched to a gene: 8. This CDR3 is built from 15 residues. In germline, CDR1 is SNHLY, CDR2 FYNNEI. As DNA, the CDR3 is TGTGCCAGCACCCCAGCTAGCGGAACCTACAATGAGCAGTTCTTC. Its protein is CASTPASGTYNEQFF.

CDR3 amino acids: CASSARDNNQPQHF. CDR3 coding DNA: TGTGCCAGCAGCGCCCGGGACAACAATCAGCCCCAGCATTTT. The V and J genes are TRBV9 and TRBJ1-5, with a weak D call TRBD1 (6 bases). The CDR3 has 14 residues. V gave up 3 bases and J gave up 3 bases, with 10 bases separating them. Germline V gives CDR1 SGDLS, CDR2 YYNGEE.

The chain recombines TRBV29-1 with TRBJ1-4, with D hard to call. Germline V gene data show CDR1 as SQVTM and CDR2 as ANQGSEA. This CDR3 has 15 amino acids. The V end was cut by 4 bases, the J end by 0 bases, with 12 bases between. The DNA of the CDR3 is TGCAGCGTTGGGCTCCTTGGTACAACTAATGAAAAACTGTTTTTT. Translating it yields CSVGLLGTTNEKLFF.

The chain joins TRBV3-1 (or the pseudogene TRBV3-2) to TRBJ1-1; 7 bases map to TRBD1. CDR1 and CDR2 from the germline V gene are LGHDT and YNNKEL (reference sequence). The V gene end was trimmed by 4 bases and the J gene end by 5 bases; junction bases not matched to a gene: 4. The CDR3 loop spans 13 amino acids. In DNA, the CDR3 is TGTGCCAGCAGCCGTACAGGGGAGACTGAAGCTTTCTTT. This encodes CASSRTGETEAFF.

The chain carries TRBV30 and TRBJ1-3; the D is unclear. This CDR3 comprises 11 residues. Germline V gene lookup returns CDR1 GTSNPN and CDR2 SVGIG (reference sequence). V lost 5 bases and J 8 bases, leaving 10 bases between the germline ends. CDR3 region: CAWAFGDTIYF. In nucleotides, the CDR3 is TGTGCCTGGGCCTTCGGAGACACCATATATTTT. The whole variable domain, filled in from reference TRBV30 and TRBJ1-3, reads SQTIHQWPATLVQPVGSPLSLECTVEGTSNPNLYWYRQAAGRGLQLLFYSVGIGQISSEVPQNLSASRPQDRQFILSSKKLLLSDSGFYLCAWAFGDTIYFGEGSWLTVV.

This clone was detected once. The chain combines TRBV19 with TRBJ1-5, with 10 bases matching TRBD1. Germline lookup yields CDR1 LNHDA and CDR2 SQIVND (reference sequence). J gave up 5 bases and V 1 base, and 14 bases lay outside the gene matches. The CDR3 extends over 19 amino acids. The CDR3 reads CASSIVARLGTGADQPQHF. The CDR3 nucleotides read TGTGCCAGTAGTATAGTAGCCCGACTCGGGACAGGGGCGGATCAGCCCCAGCATTTT.

The chain combines TRBV30 with TRBJ2-2, with D tentatively TRBD1 (5 bases). V gave up 0 bases and J gave up 7 bases, with 12 bases separating them. Looked up from germline, CDR1 is GTSNPN and CDR2 is SVGIG (reference sequence). This CDR3 is 14 amino acids long. The CDR3 bases are TGTGCCTGGAGTGTAAGGGGTTCGAACGGGGAGCTGTTTTTT. This codes for CAWSVRGSNGELFF.